The clone carrying this TCR beta chain has only a few counts. The target antigen is unknown. The data stem from a study of blood T cells in healthy people across ages. Study results and caveats: With naive T cell percentage, TCR beta diversity showed a strong correlation. Changes seen in expanded clonotypes were possibly confounded by donor CMV status left unknown. Age advanced and TCR beta diversity per million T cells fell, roughly linearly.

The CDR3 is 14 amino acids. With 6 bases removed from V and 4 bases from J, the gap between germline ends came to 18 bases. Germline lookup yields CDR1 DFQATT and CDR2 SNEGSKA (reference sequence). Isolated PBMCs totaled at least 6 million in each sample. With a J-beta primer mix and a sample-barcoded 5' primer, a second PCR ran about 6 to 11 cycles. TCRdb redid the calling of the 5' RACE reads with MiXCR, one entry per CDR3 protein. The sample shows fewer than 900,000 distinct CDR3 sequences, around 36% of them seen only once. This chain links TRBV20-1 with TRBJ2-5; possibly TRBD1 for D (6 bases). The sample comprised blood. The sequence was obtained from a man aged 18 to 35 in good health. The CDR3 DNA reads as TGCAGTGCCCCGAACGACAGGCTTTTAGAGACCCAGTACTTC. Translation gives CSAPNDRLLETQYF.